What follows is one T cell receptor (beta chain) and its context. This sample was taken from a study of T cell responses to AZD1222 COVID-19 vaccine. The assay was immunoSEQ multiplex PCR, and TCRdb's table has in-frame clones only and misses some. The sample has about 130,000 clones; about nine tenths are singletons. Per germline, CDR1 MNHNY and CDR2 SVGAGI (reference sequence). Trimming took 6 bases from V and 0 from J, leaving 12 bases between them. The CDR3 sequence is 15 residues long. The sequences come from peripheral blood, collected on day 0 of AZD1222 vaccination. The origin of this receptor is an adult in good health. The genes are TRBV6-6 and TRBJ1-5; possible D gene TRBD1, 6 bases. In DNA, the CDR3 is TGTGCCAGCAGGCTCACAGGGATTAGCAATCAGCCCCAGCATTTT. It codes for CASRLTGISNQPQHF.